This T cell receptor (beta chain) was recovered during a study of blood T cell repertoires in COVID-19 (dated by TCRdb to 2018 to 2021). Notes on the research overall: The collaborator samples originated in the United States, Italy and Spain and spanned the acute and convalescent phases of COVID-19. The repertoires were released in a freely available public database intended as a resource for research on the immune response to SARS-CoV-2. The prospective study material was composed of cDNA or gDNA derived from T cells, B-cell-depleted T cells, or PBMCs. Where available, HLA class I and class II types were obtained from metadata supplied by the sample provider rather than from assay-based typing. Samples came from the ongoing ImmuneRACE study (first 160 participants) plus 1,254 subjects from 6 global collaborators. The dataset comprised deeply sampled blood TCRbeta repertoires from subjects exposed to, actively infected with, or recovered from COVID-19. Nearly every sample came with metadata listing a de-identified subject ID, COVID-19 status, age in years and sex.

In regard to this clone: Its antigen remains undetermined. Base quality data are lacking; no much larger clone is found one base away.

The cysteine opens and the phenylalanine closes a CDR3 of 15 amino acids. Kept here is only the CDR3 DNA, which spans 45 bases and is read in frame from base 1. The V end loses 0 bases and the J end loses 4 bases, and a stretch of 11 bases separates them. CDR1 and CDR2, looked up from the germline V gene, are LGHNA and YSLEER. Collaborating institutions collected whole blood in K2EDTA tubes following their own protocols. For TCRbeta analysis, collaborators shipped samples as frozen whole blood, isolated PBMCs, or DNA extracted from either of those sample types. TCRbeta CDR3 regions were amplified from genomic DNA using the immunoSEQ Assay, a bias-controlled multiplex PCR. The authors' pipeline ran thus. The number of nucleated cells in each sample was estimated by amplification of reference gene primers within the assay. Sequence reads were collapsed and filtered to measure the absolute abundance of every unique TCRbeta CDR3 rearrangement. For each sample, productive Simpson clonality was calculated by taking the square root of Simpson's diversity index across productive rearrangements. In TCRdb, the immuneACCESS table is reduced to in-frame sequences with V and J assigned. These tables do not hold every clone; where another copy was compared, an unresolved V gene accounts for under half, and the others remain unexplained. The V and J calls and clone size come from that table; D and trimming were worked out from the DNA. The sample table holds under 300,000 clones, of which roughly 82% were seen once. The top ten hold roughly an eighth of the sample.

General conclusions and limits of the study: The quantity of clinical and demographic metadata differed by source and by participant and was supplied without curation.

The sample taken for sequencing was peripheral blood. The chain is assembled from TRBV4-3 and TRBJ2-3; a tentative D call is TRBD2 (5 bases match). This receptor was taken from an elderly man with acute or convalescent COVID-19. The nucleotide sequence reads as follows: TGCGCCAGCAGCCAAGATTTACTAGGCGCAGATACGCAGTATTTT. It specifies CASSQDLLGADTQYF.